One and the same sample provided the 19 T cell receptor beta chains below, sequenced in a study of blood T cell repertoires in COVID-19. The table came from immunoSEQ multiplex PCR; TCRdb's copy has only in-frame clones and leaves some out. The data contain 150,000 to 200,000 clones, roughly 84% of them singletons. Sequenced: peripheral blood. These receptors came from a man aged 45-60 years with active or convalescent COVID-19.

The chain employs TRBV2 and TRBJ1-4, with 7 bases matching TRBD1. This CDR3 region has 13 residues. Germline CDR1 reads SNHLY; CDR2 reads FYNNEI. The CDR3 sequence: CATIRDRNEKLFF. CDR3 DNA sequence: TGTGCGACTATCCGGGACAGAAATGAAAAACTGTTTTTT.

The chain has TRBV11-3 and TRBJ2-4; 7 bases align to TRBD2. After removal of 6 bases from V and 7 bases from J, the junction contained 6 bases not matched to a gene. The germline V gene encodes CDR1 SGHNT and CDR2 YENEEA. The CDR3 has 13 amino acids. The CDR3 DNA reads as TGTGCCAGCAGGGGAGGGTCGAAGAACATTCAGTACTTC. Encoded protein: CASRGGSKNIQYF. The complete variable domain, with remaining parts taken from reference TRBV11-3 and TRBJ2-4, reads EAGVVQSPRYKIIEKKQPVAFWCNPISGHNTLYWYLQNLGQGPELLIRYENEEAVDDSQLPKDRFSAERLKGVDSTLKIQPAELGDSAVYLCASRGGSKNIQYFGAGTRLSVL.

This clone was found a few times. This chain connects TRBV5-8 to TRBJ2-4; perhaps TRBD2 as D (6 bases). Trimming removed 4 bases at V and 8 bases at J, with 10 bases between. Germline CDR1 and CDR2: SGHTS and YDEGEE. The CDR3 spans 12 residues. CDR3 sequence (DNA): TGTGCCAGCAGCCTAGGAGGGGACATTCAGTACTTC. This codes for CASSLGGDIQYF.

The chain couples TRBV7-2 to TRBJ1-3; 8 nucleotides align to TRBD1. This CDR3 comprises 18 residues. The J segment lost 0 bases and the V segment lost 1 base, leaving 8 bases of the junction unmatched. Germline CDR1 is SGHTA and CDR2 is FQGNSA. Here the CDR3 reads CASSLVGQATTSGNTIYF. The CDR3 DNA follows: TGTGCCAGCAGCTTAGTGGGACAGGCGACAACCTCTGGAAACACCATATATTTT.

CDR3: CASGKETQYF. In DNA, the CDR3 is TGTGCCAGCGGCAAAGAGACCCAGTACTTC. The chain carries TRBV5-4 and TRBJ2-5; D remains ambiguous. Trimming removed 7 bases from V and 3 bases from J, with 4 bases in between. CDR3 length equals 10 residues. The germline gives CDR1 SGHNT, CDR2 YYREEE (reference sequence).

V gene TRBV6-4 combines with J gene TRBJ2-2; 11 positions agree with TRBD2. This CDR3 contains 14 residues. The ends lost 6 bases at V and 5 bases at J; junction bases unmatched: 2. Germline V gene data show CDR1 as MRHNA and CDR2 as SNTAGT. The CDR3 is CASRTSGSTGELFF. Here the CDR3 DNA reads TGTGCCAGCAGAACTAGCGGGAGTACCGGGGAGCTGTTTTTT.

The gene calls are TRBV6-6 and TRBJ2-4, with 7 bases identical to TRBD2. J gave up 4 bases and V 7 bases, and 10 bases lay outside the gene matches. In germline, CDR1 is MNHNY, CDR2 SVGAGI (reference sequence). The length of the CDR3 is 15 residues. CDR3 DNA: TGTGCCAGCACCAATCGGGGGGAACTTAAAAACATTCAGTACTTC. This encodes CASTNRGELKNIQYF.

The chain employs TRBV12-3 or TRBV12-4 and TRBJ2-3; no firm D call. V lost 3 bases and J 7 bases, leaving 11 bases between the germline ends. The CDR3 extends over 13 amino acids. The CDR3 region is CASSFTAPHTQYF. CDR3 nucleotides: TGTGCCAGCAGTTTTACTGCCCCGCATACGCAGTATTTT.

The CDR3 sequence: CASSQLGGTEAFF. CDR3 DNA: TGTGCCAGCAGTCAACTGGGGGGAACTGAAGCTTTCTTT. The chain combines TRBV3-1 (or the pseudogene TRBV3-2) with TRBJ1-1; D is possibly TRBD1 (5 bases). The V end lost 6 bases, the J end lost 5 bases, and 13 bases lay between the germline ends. Germline-derived CDR1 and CDR2 are LGHDT and YNNKEL (reference sequence). This CDR3 spans 13 amino acids.

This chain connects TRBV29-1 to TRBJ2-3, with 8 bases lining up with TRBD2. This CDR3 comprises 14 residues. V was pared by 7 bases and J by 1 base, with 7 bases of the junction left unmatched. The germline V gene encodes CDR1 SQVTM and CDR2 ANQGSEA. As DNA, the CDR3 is TGCAGCGCCCGTAGCGGGACCGGCACAGATACGCAGTATTTT. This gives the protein CSARSGTGTDTQYF.

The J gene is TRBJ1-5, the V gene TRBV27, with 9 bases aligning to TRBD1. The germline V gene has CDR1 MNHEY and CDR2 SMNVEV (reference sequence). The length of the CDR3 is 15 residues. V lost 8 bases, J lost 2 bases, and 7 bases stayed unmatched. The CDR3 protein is CASGLGQGRNQPQHF. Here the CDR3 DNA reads TGTGCCAGCGGACTAGGACAGGGGCGCAATCAGCCCCAGCATTTT.

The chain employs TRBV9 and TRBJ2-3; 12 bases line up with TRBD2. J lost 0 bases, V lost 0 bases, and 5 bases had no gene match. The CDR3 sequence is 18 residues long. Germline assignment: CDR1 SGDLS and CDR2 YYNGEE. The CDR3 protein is CASSVDTSGGLSTDTQYF. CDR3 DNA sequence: TGTGCCAGCAGCGTAGACACTAGCGGGGGGCTGAGCACAGATACGCAGTATTTT.

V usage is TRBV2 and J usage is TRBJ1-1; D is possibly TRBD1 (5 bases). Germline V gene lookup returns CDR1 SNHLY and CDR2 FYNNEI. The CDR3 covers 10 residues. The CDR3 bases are TGTGCAAGTCCCAGGGATGGAGCTTTCTTT. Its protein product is CASPRDGAFF.

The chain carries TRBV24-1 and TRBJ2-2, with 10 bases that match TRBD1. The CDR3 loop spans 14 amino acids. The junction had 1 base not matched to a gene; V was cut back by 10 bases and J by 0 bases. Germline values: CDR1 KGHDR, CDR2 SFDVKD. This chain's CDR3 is CATGQGTNTGELFF. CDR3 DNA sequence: TGTGCCACGGGACAGGGGACGAACACCGGGGAGCTGTTTTTT.

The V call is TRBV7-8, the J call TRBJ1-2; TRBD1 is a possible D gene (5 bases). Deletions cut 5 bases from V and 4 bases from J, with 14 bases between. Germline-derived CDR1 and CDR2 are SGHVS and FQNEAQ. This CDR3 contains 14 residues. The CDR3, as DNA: TGTGCCAGCAGCCCGGCAGACAGAATCTATGGCTACACCTTC. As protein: CASSPADRIYGYTF.

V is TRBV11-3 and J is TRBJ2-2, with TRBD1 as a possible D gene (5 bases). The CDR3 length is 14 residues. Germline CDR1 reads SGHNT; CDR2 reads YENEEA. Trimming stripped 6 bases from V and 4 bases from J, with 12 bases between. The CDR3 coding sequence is TGTGCCAGCAGTTTTGACAGTTCCACCGGGGAGCTGTTTTTT. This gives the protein CASSFDSSTGELFF.

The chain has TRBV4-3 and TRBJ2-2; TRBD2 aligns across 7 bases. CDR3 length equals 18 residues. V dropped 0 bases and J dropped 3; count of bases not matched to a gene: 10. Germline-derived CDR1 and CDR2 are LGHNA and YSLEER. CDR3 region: CASSQDPVNGGYTGELFF. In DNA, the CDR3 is TGCGCCAGCAGCCAAGATCCGGTAAACGGGGGGTACACCGGGGAGCTGTTTTTT.

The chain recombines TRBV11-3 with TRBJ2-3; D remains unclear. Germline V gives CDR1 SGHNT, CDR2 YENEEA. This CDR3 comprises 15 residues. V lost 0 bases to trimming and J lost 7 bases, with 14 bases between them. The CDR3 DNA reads TGTGCCAGCAGCTTAGACTTCTCCCCCCTATATACGCAGTATTTT. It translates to CASSLDFSPLYTQYF.

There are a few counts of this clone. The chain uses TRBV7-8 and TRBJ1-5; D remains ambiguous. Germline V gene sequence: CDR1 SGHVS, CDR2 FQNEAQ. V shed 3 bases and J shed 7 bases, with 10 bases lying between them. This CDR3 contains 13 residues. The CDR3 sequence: CASSLGGSQPQHF. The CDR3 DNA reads TGTGCCAGCAGCTTGGGAGGGTCCCAGCCCCAGCATTTT.